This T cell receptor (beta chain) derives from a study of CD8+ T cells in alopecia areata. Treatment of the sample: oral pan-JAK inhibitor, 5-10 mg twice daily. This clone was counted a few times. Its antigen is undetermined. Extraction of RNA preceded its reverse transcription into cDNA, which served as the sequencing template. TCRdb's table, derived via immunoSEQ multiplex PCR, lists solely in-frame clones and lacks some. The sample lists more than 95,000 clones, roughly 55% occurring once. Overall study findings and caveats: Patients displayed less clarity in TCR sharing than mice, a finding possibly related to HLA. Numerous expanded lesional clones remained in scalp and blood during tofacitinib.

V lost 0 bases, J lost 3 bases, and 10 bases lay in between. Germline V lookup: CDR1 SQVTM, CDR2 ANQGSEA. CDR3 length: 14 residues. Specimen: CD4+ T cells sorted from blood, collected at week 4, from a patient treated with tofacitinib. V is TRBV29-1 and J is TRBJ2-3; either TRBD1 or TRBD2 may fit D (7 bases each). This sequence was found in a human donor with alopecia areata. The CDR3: CSVEDRGGTDTQYF. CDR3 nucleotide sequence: TGCAGCGTTGAAGACAGGGGGGGGACAGATACGCAGTATTTT.